What follows are 32 T cell receptor beta chains derived from one specimen sequenced in a study of CXCR3-negative and CXCR3-positive naive CD8 T cells. Findings and limits, study-wide: Against CXCR3-negative naive cells, CXCR3-positive naive cells showed more hydrophobic TRB CDR3s.

For these receptors, no antigen is known. The authors prepared UMI-labeled TRB cDNA libraries by 5' RACE. Using the 5' RACE reads, TCRdb records one entry per CDR3 protein without DNA. The sample table includes around 150,000 distinct CDR3 sequences. Sequencing was carried out using naive CXCR3+ CD8+ T cells from blood. Sample subset: CD45RO-CCR7+CD27+CD95- naive CD8+ T cells expressing CXCR3 (TNR3+). The receptors originated from a human donor in good health. Some clones in this sample may be carry-over from other donors' samples.

CDR3 loop: CASSPHDTPDTQYF. The chain carries TRBV7-6 and TRBJ2-3. Germline V lookup: CDR1 SGHVS, CDR2 FNYEAQ. The CDR3 runs to 14 residues.

The rearrangement links TRBV28 to TRBJ1-2; there is no DNA to check the TCRdb D call of TRBD1. The CDR3 runs 16 residues. Germline CDR1 and CDR2: MDHEN and SYDVKM. The CDR3 region is CASSQFYRDPNYGYTF.

The V call is TRBV5-6, the J call TRBJ2-1; the D call of TRBD1 rests on TCRdb alone, since no DNA is present to check it. Per germline, CDR1 SGHDT and CDR2 YYEEEE. The CDR3 contains 15 residues. CDR3 sequence reads: CASSFGTGWTNEQFF.

This chain uses TRBV28 with TRBJ2-7; the TRBD1 assignment by TCRdb is unverifiable without DNA. Germline CDR1 reads MDHEN; CDR2 reads SYDVKM. The CDR3 extends over 14 amino acids. The CDR3 spells CASSFPGGFYEQYF.

The CDR3 spells CASSLALGDTAKNIQYF. The gene calls are TRBV5-1 and TRBJ2-4; TCRdb lists TRBD1, though no DNA is available to test this call. In germline, CDR1 is SGHRS, CDR2 YFSETQ. This CDR3 has 17 residues.

The chain carries TRBV12-3 or TRBV12-4 and TRBJ2-7; TCRdb selects TRBD1, and the lack of DNA leaves this call unchecked. CDR3 size: 15 residues. The CDR3 region is CASSPAGGSSYEQYF.

This chain uses TRBV12-3 or TRBV12-4 with TRBJ1-6. This CDR3 comprises 16 residues. The CDR3 here is CASSLVWEINNSPLHF.

The chain is built from TRBV29-1 and TRBJ2-2; absent DNA, TCRdb's TRBD1 call cannot be checked. This CDR3 is 13 amino acids long. Germline CDR1 SQVTM, CDR2 ANQGSEA. The CDR3 sequence: CSGEQGLTGELFF.

V gene TRBV2 combines with J gene TRBJ2-5; TCRdb lists TRBD1, though no DNA is available to test this call. Looked up from germline, CDR1 is SNHLY and CDR2 is FYNNEI. CDR3 length equals 15 residues. CDR3 amino acids: CASSTTGGSSETQYF.

The chain is built from TRBV7-9 and TRBJ2-4. The CDR3 covers 18 residues. The germline V gene encodes CDR1 SEHNR and CDR2 FQNEAQ (reference sequence). The CDR3 spells CASSPLDLAGLAKNIQYF.

The chain recombines TRBV19 with TRBJ1-4; TCRdb's assignment of TRBD1 cannot be checked, as there is no DNA. Germline CDR1 reads LNHDA; CDR2 reads SQIVND (reference sequence). CDR3 size: 17 residues. The CDR3 region is CASSTRIPGSDDEKLFF.

V gene TRBV10-3 combines with J gene TRBJ2-5. Germline lookup yields CDR1 ENHRY and CDR2 SYGVKD. The CDR3 consists of 12 residues. The CDR3 loop reads CAISESPETQYF.

This rearrangement joins TRBV6-5 to TRBJ2-2. This CDR3 region has 13 residues. Germline assignment: CDR1 MNHEY and CDR2 SVGAGI. The CDR3 loop reads CASSYSPTGELFF.

The rearrangement links TRBV20-1 to TRBJ2-7. CDR1 and CDR2 (germline): DFQATT, SNEGSKA (reference sequence). CDR3 size: 14 residues. This CDR3 reads CSARGQFNSYEQYF.

The chain joins TRBV12-3 or TRBV12-4 to TRBJ2-2; the TCRdb call, TRBD1, lacks DNA for checking. The CDR3 sequence is 17 residues long. The CDR3 region is CASSLARQGTNTGELFF.

V usage is TRBV15 and J usage is TRBJ1-5. This CDR3 spans 13 amino acids. Germline CDR1 is LNHNV and CDR2 is YYDKDF (reference sequence). This CDR3 is CATSRQDSRPQHF.

This chain links TRBV21-1 with TRBJ2-3; TCRdb returns TRBD2, unconfirmable since there is no DNA. TRBV21-1 is a pseudogene. There are 15 residues in the CDR3. The CDR3 is CASSKGTRGTDTQYF.

The chain recombines TRBV5-5 with TRBJ2-7. Germline CDR1 is SGHKS and CDR2 is YYEKEE (reference sequence). CDR3 length: 13 amino acids. The CDR3 protein is CASSPLGGWEQYF. Drawing the rest from reference TRBV5-5 and TRBJ2-7, the complete variable domain is DAGVTQSPTHLIKTRGQQVTLRCSPISGHKSVSWYQQVLGQGPQFIFQYYEKEERGRGNFPDRFSARQFPNYSSELNVNALLLGDSALYLCASSPLGGWEQYFGPGTRLTVT.

This chain uses TRBV5-1 with TRBJ2-2; TCRdb returns TRBD1, unconfirmable since there is no DNA. The germline CDR1 and CDR2 sequences are SGHRS and YFSETQ. The CDR3 runs to 16 residues. CDR3 in amino acids: CASTPSGQGGAGELFF.

The chain has TRBV5-1 and TRBJ1-4. This CDR3 is built from 15 residues. Germline CDR1 SGHRS, CDR2 YFSETQ. The CDR3: CASSHGRVSNEKLFF. The full variable domain, its missing parts supplied by reference TRBV5-1 and TRBJ1-4, is KAGVTQTPRYLIKTRGQQVTLSCSPISGHRSVSWYQQTPGQGLQFLFEYFSETQRNKGNFPGRFSGRQFSNSRSEMNVSTLELGDSALYLCASSHGRVSNEKLFFGSGTQLSVL.

The chain joins TRBV12-3 or TRBV12-4 to TRBJ2-5. The CDR3 totals 12 residues. The CDR3 loop reads CASSLIEETQYF.

The chain uses TRBV27 and TRBJ2-1. CDR3 length equals 13 residues. Germline-derived CDR1 and CDR2 are MNHEY and SMNVEV (reference sequence). CDR3 in amino acids: CASSPVFYNEQFF.

J is TRBJ2-2 and V is TRBV6-5. CDR3 length: 11 amino acids. Per germline, CDR1 MNHEY and CDR2 SVGAGI. The CDR3 protein is CASMFTGELFF.

J is TRBJ2-7 and V is TRBV6-5; lacking DNA, the TRBD1 call made by TCRdb goes unchecked. CDR3 length: 14 amino acids. Germline CDR1 is MNHEY and CDR2 is SVGAGI. CDR3 sequence reads: CASSYRQYSYEQYF.

The chain links TRBV27 to TRBJ2-7; TCRdb's D gene call, TRBD1, goes unchecked for lack of DNA. This CDR3 spans 14 amino acids. Germline V gene data show CDR1 as MNHEY and CDR2 as SMNVEV (reference sequence). CDR3 protein: CASSSGGEPHEQYF.

J is TRBJ2-5 and V is TRBV7-2. CDR1 and CDR2 (germline): SGHTA, FQGNSA. The CDR3 length is 14 residues. CDR3 sequence: CASSAYLGEETQYF.

The chain joins TRBV7-9 to TRBJ2-4; lacking DNA, the TRBD1 call made by TCRdb goes unchecked. The CDR3 loop spans 15 amino acids. In germline, CDR1 is SEHNR, CDR2 FQNEAQ (reference sequence). CDR3 in amino acids: CASSLTGQGIAIQYF.

The rearrangement links TRBV5-1 to TRBJ2-7; the D gene TCRdb calls, TRBD1, cannot be checked with no DNA. The CDR3 contains 15 residues. Germline lookup yields CDR1 SGHRS and CDR2 YFSETQ. CDR3 amino acids: CASSLGTGGLNEQYF.

The chain's CDR3 is CASSSSGPHNEQFF. The chain couples TRBV7-2 to TRBJ2-1; TCRdb names TRBD1, which stays unverified in the absence of DNA. The CDR3 sequence is 14 residues long. Germline V gene data show CDR1 as SGHTA and CDR2 as FQGNSA.

This chain connects TRBV19 to TRBJ2-7. CDR1 is LNHDA, CDR2 SQIVND, per germline (reference sequence). This CDR3 has 14 amino acids. The CDR3 loop is CASSIVVGSYEQYF.

The chain is built from TRBV29-1 and TRBJ2-2. Germline CDR1 SQVTM, CDR2 ANQGSEA. The CDR3 covers 12 residues. Here the CDR3 reads CSVILHTGELFF.

CDR3 protein: CASSQDLSRTEAFF. This chain links TRBV4-3 with TRBJ1-1. Germline loops: CDR1 LGHNA, CDR2 YSLEER. CDR3 length: 14 residues.